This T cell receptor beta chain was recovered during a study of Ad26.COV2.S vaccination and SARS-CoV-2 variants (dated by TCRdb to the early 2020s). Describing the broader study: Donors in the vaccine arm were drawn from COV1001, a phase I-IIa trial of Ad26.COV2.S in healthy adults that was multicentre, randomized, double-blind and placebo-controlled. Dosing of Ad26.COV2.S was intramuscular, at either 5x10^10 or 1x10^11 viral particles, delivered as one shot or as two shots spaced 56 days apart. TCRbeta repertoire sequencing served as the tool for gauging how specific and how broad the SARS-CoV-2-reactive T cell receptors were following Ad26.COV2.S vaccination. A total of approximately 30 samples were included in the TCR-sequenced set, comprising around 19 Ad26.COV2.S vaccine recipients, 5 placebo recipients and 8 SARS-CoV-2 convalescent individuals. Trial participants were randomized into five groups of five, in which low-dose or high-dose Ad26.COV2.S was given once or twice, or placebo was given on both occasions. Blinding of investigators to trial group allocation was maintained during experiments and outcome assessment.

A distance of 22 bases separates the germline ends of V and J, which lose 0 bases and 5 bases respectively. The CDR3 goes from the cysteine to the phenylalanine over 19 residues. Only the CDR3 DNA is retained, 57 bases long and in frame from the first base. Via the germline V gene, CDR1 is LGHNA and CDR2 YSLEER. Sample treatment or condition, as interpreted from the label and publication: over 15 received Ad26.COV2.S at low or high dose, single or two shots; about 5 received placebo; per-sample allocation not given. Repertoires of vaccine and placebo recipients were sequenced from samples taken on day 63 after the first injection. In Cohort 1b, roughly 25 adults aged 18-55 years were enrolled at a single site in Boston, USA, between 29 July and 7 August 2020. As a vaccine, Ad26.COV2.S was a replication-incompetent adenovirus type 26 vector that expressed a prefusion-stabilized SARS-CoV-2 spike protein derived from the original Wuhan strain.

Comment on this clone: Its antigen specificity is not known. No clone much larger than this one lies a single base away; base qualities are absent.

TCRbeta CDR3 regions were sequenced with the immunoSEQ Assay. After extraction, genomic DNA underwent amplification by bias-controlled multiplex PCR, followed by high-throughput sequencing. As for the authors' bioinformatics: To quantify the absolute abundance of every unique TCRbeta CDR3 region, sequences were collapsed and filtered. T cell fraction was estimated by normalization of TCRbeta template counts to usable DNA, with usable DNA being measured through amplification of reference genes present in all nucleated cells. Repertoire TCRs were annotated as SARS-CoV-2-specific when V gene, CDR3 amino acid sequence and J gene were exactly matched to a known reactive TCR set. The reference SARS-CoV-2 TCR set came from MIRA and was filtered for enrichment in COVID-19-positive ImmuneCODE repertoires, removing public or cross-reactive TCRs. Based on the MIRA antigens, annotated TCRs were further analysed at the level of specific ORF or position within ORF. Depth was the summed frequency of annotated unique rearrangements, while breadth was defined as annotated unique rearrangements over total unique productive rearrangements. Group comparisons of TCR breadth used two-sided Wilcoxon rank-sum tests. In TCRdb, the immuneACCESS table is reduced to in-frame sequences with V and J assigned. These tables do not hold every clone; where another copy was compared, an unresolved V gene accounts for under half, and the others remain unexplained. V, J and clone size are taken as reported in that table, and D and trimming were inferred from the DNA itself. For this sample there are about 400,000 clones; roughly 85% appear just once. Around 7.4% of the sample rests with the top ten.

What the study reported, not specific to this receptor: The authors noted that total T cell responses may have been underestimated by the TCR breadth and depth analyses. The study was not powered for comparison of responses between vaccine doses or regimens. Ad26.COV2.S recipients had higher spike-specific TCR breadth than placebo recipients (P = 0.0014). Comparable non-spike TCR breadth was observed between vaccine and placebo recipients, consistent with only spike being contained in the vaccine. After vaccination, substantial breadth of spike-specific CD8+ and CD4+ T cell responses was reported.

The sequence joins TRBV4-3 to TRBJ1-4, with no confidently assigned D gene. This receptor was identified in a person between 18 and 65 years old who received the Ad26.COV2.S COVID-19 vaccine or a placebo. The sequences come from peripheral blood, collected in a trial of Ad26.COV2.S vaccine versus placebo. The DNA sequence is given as TGCGCCAGCAGCCAAGATGGGGAGGGTCTCCAACTATCGAATGAAAAACTGTTTTTT. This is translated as CASSQDGEGLQLSNEKLFF.